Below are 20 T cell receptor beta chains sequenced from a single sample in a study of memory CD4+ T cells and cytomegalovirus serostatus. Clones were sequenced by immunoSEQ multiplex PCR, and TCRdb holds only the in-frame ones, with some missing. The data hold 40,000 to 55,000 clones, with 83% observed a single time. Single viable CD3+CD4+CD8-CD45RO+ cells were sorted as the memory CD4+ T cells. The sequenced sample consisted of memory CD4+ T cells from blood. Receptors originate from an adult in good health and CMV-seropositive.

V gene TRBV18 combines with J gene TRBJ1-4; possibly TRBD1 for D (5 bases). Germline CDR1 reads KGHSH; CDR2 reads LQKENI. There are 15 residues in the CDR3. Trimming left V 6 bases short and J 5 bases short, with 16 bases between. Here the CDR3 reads CASSPRQLGNEKLFF. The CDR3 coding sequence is TGTGCCAGCTCCCCTAGACAGCTGGGAAATGAAAAACTGTTTTTT. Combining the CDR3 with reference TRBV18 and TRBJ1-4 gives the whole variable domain NAGVMQNPRHLVRRRGQEARLRCSPMKGHSHVYWYRQLPEEGLKFMVYLQKENIIDESGMPKERFSAEFPKEGPSILRIQQVVRGDSAAYFCASSPRQLGNEKLFFGSGTQLSVL.

The CDR3: CASSPTHLRAEAFF. The DNA for the CDR3 is TGTGCCAGCAGTCCGACCCATCTGAGGGCTGAAGCTTTCTTT. The V gene is TRBV28, the J gene TRBJ1-1, with D unresolved. The germline gives CDR1 MDHEN, CDR2 SYDVKM. V was pared by 5 bases and J by 6 bases, with 16 bases between. The CDR3 length is 14 residues. The variable domain in full, completed from reference TRBV28 and TRBJ1-1, reads DVKVTQSSRYLVKRTGEKVFLECVQDMDHENMFWYRQDPGLGLRLIYFSYDVKMKEKGDIPEGYSVSREKKERFSLILESASTNQTSMYLCASSPTHLRAEAFFGQGTRLTVV.

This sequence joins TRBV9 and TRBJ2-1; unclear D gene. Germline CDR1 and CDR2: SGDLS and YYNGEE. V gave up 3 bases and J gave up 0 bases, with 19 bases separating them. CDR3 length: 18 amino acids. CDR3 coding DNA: TGTGCCAGCAGCGCCTTATCCCTTGGTCCAAGCTCCTACAATGAGCAGTTCTTC. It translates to CASSALSLGPSSYNEQFF.

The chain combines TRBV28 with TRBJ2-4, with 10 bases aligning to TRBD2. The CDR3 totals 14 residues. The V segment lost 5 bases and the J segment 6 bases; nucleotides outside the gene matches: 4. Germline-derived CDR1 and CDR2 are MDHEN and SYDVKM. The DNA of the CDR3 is TGTGCCAGCAGTCTAGCGGGAGAGCGAAACATTCAGTACTTC. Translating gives CASSLAGERNIQYF.

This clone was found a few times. DNA for the CDR3: TGTGCCAGCAGTGAACCCTTGGGACAGAACAATCAGCCCCAGCATTTT. This codes for CASSEPLGQNNQPQHF. This chain links TRBV2 with TRBJ1-5, with 7 nucleotides matching TRBD1. CDR3 length equals 16 residues. Unmatched junction bases numbered 7, after V lost 2 bases and J lost 3 bases. Germline CDR1 SNHLY, CDR2 FYNNEI.

DNA of the CDR3: TGTGCCAGCAAAAGGAGGGGGGGCACAGATACGCAGTATTTT. Translation gives CASKRRGGTDTQYF. The V gene is TRBV28, the J gene TRBJ2-3; D may match TRBD1 or TRBD2 (6 bases each). Trimming took off 7 bases at V and 1 base at J, with 12 bases between the two ends. Germline V gene data show CDR1 as MDHEN and CDR2 as SYDVKM. CDR3 size: 14 residues.

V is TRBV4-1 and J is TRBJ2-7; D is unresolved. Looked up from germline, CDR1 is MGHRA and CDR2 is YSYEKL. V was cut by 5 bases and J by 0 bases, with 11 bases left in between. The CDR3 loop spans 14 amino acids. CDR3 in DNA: TGCGCCAGCAGCTCCCCGCAGAGCTCCTACGAGCAGTACTTC. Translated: CASSSPQSSYEQYF.

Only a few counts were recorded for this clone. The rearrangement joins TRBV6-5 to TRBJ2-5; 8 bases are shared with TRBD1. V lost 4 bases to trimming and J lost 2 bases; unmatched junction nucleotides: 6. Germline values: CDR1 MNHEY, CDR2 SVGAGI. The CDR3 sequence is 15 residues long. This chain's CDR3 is CASSWKQGEQETQYF. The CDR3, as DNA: TGTGCCAGCAGTTGGAAACAGGGGGAGCAAGAGACCCAGTACTTC.

The CDR3 loop is CASSRGRAGAEETQYF. The CDR3 DNA reads TGTGCCAGCAGCCGAGGGAGGGCGGGAGCTGAAGAGACCCAGTACTTC. V usage is TRBV2 and J usage is TRBJ2-5, with 7 bases aligning to TRBD2. CDR3 length: 16 amino acids. Trimming at V came to 6 bases and at J to 3 bases, leaving 13 bases not matched to a gene. CDR1 is SNHLY and CDR2 is FYNNEI in the germline V gene. Full variable domain (remainder filled in from reference TRBV2 and TRBJ2-5): EPEVTQTPSHQVTQMGQEVILRCVPISNHLYFYWYRQILGQKVEFLVSFYNNEISEKSEIFDDQFSVERPDGSNFTLKIRSTKLEDSAMYFCASSRGRAGAEETQYFGPGTRLLVL.

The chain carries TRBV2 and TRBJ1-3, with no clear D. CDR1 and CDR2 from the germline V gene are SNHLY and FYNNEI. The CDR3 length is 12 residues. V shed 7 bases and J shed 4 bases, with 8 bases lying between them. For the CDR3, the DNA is TGTGCCAGCAAGGTCGGCGGAAACACCATATATTTT. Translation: CASKVGGNTIYF.

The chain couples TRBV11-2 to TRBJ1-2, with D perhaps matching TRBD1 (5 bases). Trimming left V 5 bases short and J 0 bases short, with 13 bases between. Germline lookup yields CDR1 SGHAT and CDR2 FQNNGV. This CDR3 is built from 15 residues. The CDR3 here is CASSLQGLANYGYTF. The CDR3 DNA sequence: TGTGCCAGCAGCCTCCAGGGATTAGCTAACTATGGCTACACCTTC.

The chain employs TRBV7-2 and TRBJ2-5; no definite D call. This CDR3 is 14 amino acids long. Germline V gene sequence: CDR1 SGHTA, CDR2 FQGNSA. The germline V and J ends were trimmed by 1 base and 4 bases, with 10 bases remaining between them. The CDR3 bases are TGTGCCAGCAGCTTAGTAACTATGAGAGAGACCCAGTACTTC. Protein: CASSLVTMRETQYF.

In DNA form, the CDR3 reads TGTGCCAGCAGTTTATATTTCAGGGCTCGTTTATCCTACGAGCAGTACTTC. The encoded protein is CASSLYFRARLSYEQYF. J is TRBJ2-7 and V is TRBV28, with D perhaps TRBD1 (5 bases). V lost 1 base and J 1 base, leaving 17 bases between the germline ends. Germline CDR1 and CDR2: MDHEN and SYDVKM. The CDR3 loop spans 17 amino acids.

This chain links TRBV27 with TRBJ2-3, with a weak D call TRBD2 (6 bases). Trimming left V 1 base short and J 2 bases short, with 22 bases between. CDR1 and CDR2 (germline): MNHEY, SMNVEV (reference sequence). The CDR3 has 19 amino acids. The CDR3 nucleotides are TGTGCCAGCAGTTTATTTACTGTGGGGGGAGGCCCTGTCACAGATACGCAGTATTTT. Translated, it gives CASSLFTVGGGPVTDTQYF.

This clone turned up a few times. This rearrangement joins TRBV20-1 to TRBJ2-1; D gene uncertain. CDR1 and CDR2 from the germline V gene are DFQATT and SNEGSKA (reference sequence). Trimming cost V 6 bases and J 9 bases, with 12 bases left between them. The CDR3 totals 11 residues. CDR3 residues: CSAPIRVEQFF. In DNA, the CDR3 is TGCAGTGCACCGATACGGGTTGAGCAGTTCTTC.

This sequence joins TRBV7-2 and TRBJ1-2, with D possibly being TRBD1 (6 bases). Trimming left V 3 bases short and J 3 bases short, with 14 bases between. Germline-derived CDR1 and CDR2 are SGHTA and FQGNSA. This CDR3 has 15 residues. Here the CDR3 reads CASSFQQGSHYGYTF. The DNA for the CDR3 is TGTGCCAGCAGCTTTCAACAGGGTTCTCACTATGGCTACACCTTC.

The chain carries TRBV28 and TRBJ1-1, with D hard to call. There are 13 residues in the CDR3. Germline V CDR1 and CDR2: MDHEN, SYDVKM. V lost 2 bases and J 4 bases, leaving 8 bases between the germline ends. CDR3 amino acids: CASSLPWGTEAFF. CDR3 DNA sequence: TGTGCCAGCAGTTTACCCTGGGGCACTGAAGCTTTCTTT.

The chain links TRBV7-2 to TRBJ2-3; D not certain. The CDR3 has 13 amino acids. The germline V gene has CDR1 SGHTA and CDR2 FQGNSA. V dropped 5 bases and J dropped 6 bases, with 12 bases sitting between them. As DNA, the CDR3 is TGTGCCAGCAGCCGAAACCAAGGGGATACGCAGTATTTT. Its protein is CASSRNQGDTQYF.

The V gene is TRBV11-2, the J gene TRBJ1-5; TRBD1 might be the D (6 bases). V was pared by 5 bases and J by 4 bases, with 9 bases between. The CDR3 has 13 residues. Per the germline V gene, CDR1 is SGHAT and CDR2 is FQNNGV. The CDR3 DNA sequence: TGTGCCAGCAGCGCTGACAGGAATCAGCCCCAGCATTTT. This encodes CASSADRNQPQHF.

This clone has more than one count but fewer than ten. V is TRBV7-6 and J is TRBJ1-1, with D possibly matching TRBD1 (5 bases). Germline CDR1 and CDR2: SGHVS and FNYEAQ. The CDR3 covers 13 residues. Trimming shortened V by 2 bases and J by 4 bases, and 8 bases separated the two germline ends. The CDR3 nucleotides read TGTGCCAGCAGCTTAACGGGGGTCACTGAAGCTTTCTTT. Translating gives CASSLTGVTEAFF.